This entry lists 29 T cell receptor beta chains sequenced from one sample in a study of blood T cell repertoires in COVID-19 (TCRdb year 2020). Libraries were prepared through the immunoSEQ multiplex PCR assay. Sourced from immuneACCESS, this table was stored by TCRdb with only in-frame sequences that have V and J called. A share of the clones is absent; for the studies checked, an unresolved V gene accounts for under half, and the remainder has no known explanation. In this sample the table shows about 78,000 clones, roughly 84% of which occur a single time. Roughly 4% of the sample is held by the ten biggest clonotypes. The sequencing sample was made of peripheral blood. The origin of the receptors is a man between 50 and 59 years old with acute or convalescent COVID-19.

This clone came up a few times. This rearrangement joins TRBV19 to TRBJ1-2, with TRBD1 as a possible D gene (5 bases). The V end was cut by 7 bases, the J end by 4 bases, with 13 bases between. Germline loops: CDR1 LNHDA, CDR2 SQIVND (reference sequence). This CDR3 has 13 amino acids. CDR3 loop: CASNPPQGYGYTF. The CDR3 coding sequence is TGTGCCAGTAACCCCCCCCAGGGCTATGGCTACACCTTC.

The chain uses TRBV27 and TRBJ2-7, with D unclear. The germline V gene has CDR1 MNHEY and CDR2 SMNVEV (reference sequence). The CDR3 runs 13 residues. V was pared by 8 bases and J by 0 bases, with 11 bases between. The CDR3 sequence is CASSMFSSYEQYF. CDR3 nucleotides: TGTGCCAGCTCTATGTTTAGCTCCTACGAGCAGTACTTC.

This rearrangement joins TRBV27 to TRBJ2-1; TRBD2 matches at 7 bases. Germline-derived CDR1 and CDR2 are MNHEY and SMNVEV (reference sequence). The ends lost 5 bases at V and 4 bases at J; junction bases unmatched: 5. This CDR3 has 14 residues. CDR3 amino acids: CASSSASGYNEQFF. DNA for the CDR3: TGTGCCAGCAGTAGCGCTAGCGGTTACAATGAGCAGTTCTTC.

The chain uses TRBV14 and TRBJ2-1, with TRBD2 matching 11 bases. The CDR3 runs to 15 residues. In germline, CDR1 is SGHDN, CDR2 FVKESK. V shed 4 bases, J shed 5 bases, and the junction held 4 bases outside the gene matches. CDR3 sequence: CASSPPGLADNEQFF. The CDR3 DNA follows: TGTGCCAGCAGCCCCCCGGGACTAGCGGACAATGAGCAGTTCTTC.

The genes are TRBV7-9 and TRBJ2-5; D gene ambiguous. This CDR3 contains 13 residues. Germline-derived CDR1 and CDR2 are SEHNR and FQNEAQ (reference sequence). The V and J ends lost 2 bases and 2 bases respectively, with 6 bases between them. CDR3 amino acids: CASSLPLQETQYF. For the CDR3, the DNA is TGTGCCAGCAGCTTACCCCTGCAAGAGACCCAGTACTTC.

The chain couples TRBV6-6 to TRBJ2-3; 9 bases fit TRBD1. Trimming at V came to 0 bases and at J to 4 bases, leaving 2 bases not matched to a gene. Per the germline V gene, CDR1 is MNHNY and CDR2 is SVGAGI (reference sequence). The CDR3 totals 15 residues. The CDR3 loop is CASSYSRQGADTQYF. In nucleotides, the CDR3 is TGTGCCAGCAGTTACTCGAGACAGGGGGCAGATACGCAGTATTTT.

V gene TRBV30 combines with J gene TRBJ1-5; 8 nucleotides align to TRBD1. CDR1 and CDR2 (germline): GTSNPN, SVGIG (reference sequence). There are 13 residues in the CDR3. Trimming took 0 bases from V and 8 from J; bases not matched to a gene: 3. Here the CDR3 DNA reads TGTGCCTGGAGTGTACAGGACAGGGAGCCCCAGCATTTT. It yields the protein CAWSVQDREPQHF.

Note on this clone: This sample also contains other DNA sequences that code for the same CDR3. The chain carries TRBV27 and TRBJ1-5, with D possibly matching TRBD1 (6 bases). Per germline, CDR1 MNHEY and CDR2 SMNVEV (reference sequence). Trimming removed 3 bases at V and 6 bases at J, with 12 bases between. The CDR3 length is 14 residues. The CDR3 DNA reads as TGTGCCAGCAGTTTTGGGGGGGCAGGTCAGCCCCAGCATTTT. Protein product: CASSFGGAGQPQHF.

The V gene is TRBV7-2, the J gene TRBJ1-1, with 9 bases aligning to TRBD1. Germline assignment: CDR1 SGHTA and CDR2 FQGNSA. Trimming removed 5 bases from V and 4 bases from J; junction bases left unmatched: 8. This CDR3 contains 15 residues. In DNA, the CDR3 is TGTGCCAGCAGCCTGGGGACAGGGCTGGGCACTGAAGCTTTCTTT. It encodes CASSLGTGLGTEAFF.

This clone was detected only once. The chain links TRBV3-1 (or the pseudogene TRBV3-2) to TRBJ1-4; no reliable D call. The CDR3 length is 14 residues. V shed 5 bases and J shed 0 bases, with 7 bases lying between them. The germline gives CDR1 LGHDT, CDR2 YNNKEL (reference sequence). The CDR3 DNA sequence: TGTGCCAGCAGCGCGAGAGCAACTAATGAAAAACTGTTTTTT. Amino acid sequence: CASSARATNEKLFF.

CDR3 in DNA: TGTGCCAGCAGCTACCACCGGGACAATGAGCAGTTCTTC. It codes for CASSYHRDNEQFF. The chain joins TRBV14 to TRBJ2-1, with no clear D. The CDR3 totals 13 residues. Per germline, CDR1 SGHDN and CDR2 FVKESK. V lost 5 bases and J 5 bases, leaving 10 bases between the germline ends.

This clone was counted a single time. Germline is not matched at one junction end, which may reflect a read error. The chain joins TRBV6-5 to TRBJ2-3; TRBD2 matches at 10 bases. The CDR3 runs to 15 residues. Germline CDR1 is MNHEY and CDR2 is SVGAGI. The CDR3 sequence is CASSDSLAGTDTQYF. The CDR3 nucleotides are TGTGCCAGCAGTGACTCACTAGCGGGAACAGATACGCAGTATTTT.

The J gene is TRBJ1-1, the V gene TRBV2; no clear D gene. From germline, CDR1 is SNHLY and CDR2 FYNNEI. The V gene lost 7 bases and the J gene lost 1 base, with 10 bases spanning the gap. CDR3 length equals 13 residues. CDR3 amino acids: CASTQGENTEAFF. CDR3 sequence (DNA): TGTGCCAGCACCCAAGGAGAGAACACTGAAGCTTTCTTT.

The chain uses TRBV5-4 and TRBJ2-7; 13 nucleotides align to TRBD2. Trimming took 4 bases from V and 5 from J; bases not matched to a gene: 3. Germline V CDR1 and CDR2: SGHNT, YYREEE (reference sequence). This CDR3 region has 14 residues. CDR3 sequence reads: CASSLGTSGNEQYF. As DNA, the CDR3 is TGTGCCAGCAGCCTAGGGACTAGCGGGAACGAGCAGTACTTC.

The V and J genes are TRBV5-1 and TRBJ1-3, with D tentatively TRBD1 (5 bases). The V gene lost 4 bases and the J gene lost 4 bases, with 15 bases spanning the gap. The CDR3 sequence is 15 residues long. In germline, CDR1 is SGHRS, CDR2 YFSETQ. The CDR3, as DNA: TGCGCCAGCAGCCGGCGGGGCGTAGGGGGAAACACCATATATTTT. Protein sequence: CASSRRGVGGNTIYF.

J is TRBJ2-1 and V is TRBV7-9, with D possibly TRBD2 on 6 matching bases. The CDR3 is 14 residues long. The germline gives CDR1 SEHNR, CDR2 FQNEAQ (reference sequence). Trimming stripped 6 bases from V and 7 bases from J, with 16 bases between. The CDR3 bases are TGTGCCAGCAGTGACGGACTAAAAGGTAATGAGCAGTTCTTC. It yields the protein CASSDGLKGNEQFF.

The rearrangement joins TRBV5-3 to TRBJ1-1, with 8 bases aligning to TRBD1. TRBV5-3 counts as an open reading frame of uncertain function. The V gene end was trimmed by 5 bases and the J gene end by 7 bases; junction bases not matched to a gene: 10. The CDR3 sequence is 14 residues long. The CDR3 DNA sequence: TGTGCCAGAAGGGACAGGGCGAGGGATAGTGAAGCTTTCTTT. It yields the protein CARRDRARDSEAFF.

This rearrangement joins TRBV5-1 to TRBJ1-2; D not certain. Deletions cut 5 bases from V and 6 bases from J, with 14 bases between. The CDR3 is made up of 13 amino acids. Germline V gene lookup returns CDR1 SGHRS and CDR2 YFSETQ. As DNA, the CDR3 is TGCGCCAGCAGGGAGCAGGAGGGCGATGGCTACACCTTC. It specifies CASREQEGDGYTF.

This clone was seen more than once but under ten times. The rearrangement joins TRBV6-2 or TRBV6-3 to TRBJ1-2; D is perhaps TRBD1 (6 bases). Between the trimmed V and J ends, which lost 4 bases and 8 bases, there was a span of 17 bases. CDR1 is MNHEY and CDR2 is SVGEGT in the germline V gene. This CDR3 is 14 amino acids long. The CDR3 reads CASSWAPRQAGYTF. The CDR3 DNA reads as TGTGCCAGCAGTTGGGCCCCTAGACAGGCCGGCTACACCTTC.

The CDR3 bases are TGTGCCAGCAGCGTAGGCGTGTCGGGGTTTAATTCACCCCTCCACTTT. Protein product: CASSVGVSGFNSPLHF. This chain joins TRBV9 and TRBJ1-6; D remains unclear. The CDR3 is made up of 16 amino acids. Germline values: CDR1 SGDLS, CDR2 YYNGEE. Trimming took 0 bases from V and 6 from J, leaving 13 bases between them.

The chain couples TRBV18 to TRBJ2-1, with 7 bases identical to TRBD2. The CDR3 has 18 amino acids. V trimming: 3 bases; J trimming: 6 bases; junction bases outside the gene matches: 17. Germline V gene lookup returns CDR1 KGHSH and CDR2 LQKENI. The CDR3: CASSPPGGLAERGNEQFF. The DNA of the CDR3 is TGTGCCAGCTCACCCCCCGGGGGGTTAGCGGAGCGGGGCAATGAGCAGTTCTTC.

The gene calls are TRBV28 and TRBJ1-1; 11 positions match TRBD1. In germline, CDR1 is MDHEN, CDR2 SYDVKM. The length of the CDR3 is 14 residues. V trimming: 5 bases; J trimming: 3 bases; junction bases outside the gene matches: 2. The CDR3 DNA follows: TGTGCCAGCAGTCCGGGACAGGGGGACACTGAAGCTTTCTTT. Translating gives CASSPGQGDTEAFF.

J is TRBJ2-1 and V is TRBV15; 10 bases fit TRBD1. V was pared by 6 bases and J by 6 bases, with 5 bases of the junction left unmatched. This CDR3 has 14 amino acids. CDR1 is LNHNV, CDR2 YYDKDF, per germline (reference sequence). In nucleotides, the CDR3 is TGTGCCACCAGATCCCGGGACAGGGGCAATGAGCAGTTCTTC. This sequence encodes CATRSRDRGNEQFF.

This chain uses TRBV7-2 with TRBJ2-3, with 11 nucleotides matching TRBD2. The CDR3 is made up of 15 amino acids. V lost 6 bases and J lost 1; bases outside the gene matches: 3. CDR1 and CDR2 from the germline V gene are SGHTA and FQGNSA. CDR3: CASRPGLAGTDTQYF. The CDR3 DNA follows: TGTGCCAGCAGGCCGGGACTAGCGGGCACAGATACGCAGTATTTT.

V gene TRBV11-2 combines with J gene TRBJ2-7; 11 nucleotides align to TRBD1. This CDR3 comprises 15 residues. Per germline, CDR1 SGHAT and CDR2 FQNNGV. V lost 5 bases, J lost 7 bases, and 10 bases stayed unmatched. CDR3 in amino acids: CASSRGTGGGGEQYF. The CDR3 nucleotides read TGTGCCAGCAGCCGGGGGACAGGGGGTGGAGGGGAGCAGTACTTC. The entire variable domain, with the rest obtained from reference TRBV11-2 and TRBJ2-7, is as follows: EAGVAQSPRYKIIEKRQSVAFWCNPISGHATLYWYQQILGQGPKLLIQFQNNGVVDDSQLPKDRFSAERLKGVDSTLKIQPAKLEDSAVYLCASSRGTGGGGEQYFGPGTRLTVT.

This clone was seen once. The chain has TRBV6-2 or TRBV6-3 and TRBJ2-2; the D gene is possibly TRBD2 (5 bases). The V gene's germline CDR1 is MNHEY and CDR2 SVGEGT. The CDR3 contains 17 residues. Trimming stripped 0 bases from V and 6 bases from J, with 17 bases between. CDR3 coding DNA: TGTGCCAGCAGTTACTCGATGAGCGGCCCCGGCGCCGGGGAGCTGTTTTTT. Protein: CASSYSMSGPGAGELFF.

V gene TRBV30 combines with J gene TRBJ2-3; D gene unclear. Germline V lookup: CDR1 GTSNPN, CDR2 SVGIG (reference sequence). This CDR3 contains 13 residues. Trimming removed 1 base from V and 4 bases from J, with 9 bases in between. The CDR3 nucleotides read TGTGCCTGGAGTGGCAGGCGTCCAGATACGCAGTATTTT. This gives the protein CAWSGRRPDTQYF.

The CDR3 nucleotides read TGTGCCAGCAGCGTAGACACAGGGACCGAGACCCAGTACTTC. The encoded protein is CASSVDTGTETQYF. This chain uses TRBV9 with TRBJ2-5, with a weak D call TRBD1 (6 bases). Between the trimmed V and J ends, which lost 0 bases and 5 bases, there was a span of 11 bases. The CDR3 spans 14 residues. The germline gives CDR1 SGDLS, CDR2 YYNGEE. The full variable domain, in which reference TRBV9 and TRBJ2-5 provide the parts outside the CDR3, is DSGVTQTPKHLITATGQRVTLRCSPRSGDLSVYWYQQSLDQGLQFLIQYYNGEERAKGNILERFSAQQFPDLHSELNLSSLELGDSALYFCASSVDTGTETQYFGPGTRLLVL.

V is TRBV6-2 or TRBV6-3 and J is TRBJ2-5; D gene uncertain. Per germline, CDR1 MNHEY and CDR2 SVGEGT. V dropped 2 bases and J dropped 4 bases, with 5 bases sitting between them. There are 12 residues in the CDR3. CDR3 sequence reads: CASSYPVETQYF. The DNA for the CDR3 is TGTGCCAGCAGTTACCCCGTAGAGACCCAGTACTTC.